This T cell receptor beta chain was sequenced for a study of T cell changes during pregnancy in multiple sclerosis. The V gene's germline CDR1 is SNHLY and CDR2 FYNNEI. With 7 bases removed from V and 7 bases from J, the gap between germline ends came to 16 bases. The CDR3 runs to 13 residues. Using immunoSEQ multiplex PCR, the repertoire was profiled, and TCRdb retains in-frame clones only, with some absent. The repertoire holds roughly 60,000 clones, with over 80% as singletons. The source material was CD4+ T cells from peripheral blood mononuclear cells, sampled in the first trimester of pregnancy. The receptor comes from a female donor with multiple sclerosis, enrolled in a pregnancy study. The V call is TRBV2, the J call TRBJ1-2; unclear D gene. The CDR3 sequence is CASNPRLLVGYTF. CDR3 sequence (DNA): TGTGCCAGCAACCCTCGACTGTTGGTTGGCTACACCTTC.